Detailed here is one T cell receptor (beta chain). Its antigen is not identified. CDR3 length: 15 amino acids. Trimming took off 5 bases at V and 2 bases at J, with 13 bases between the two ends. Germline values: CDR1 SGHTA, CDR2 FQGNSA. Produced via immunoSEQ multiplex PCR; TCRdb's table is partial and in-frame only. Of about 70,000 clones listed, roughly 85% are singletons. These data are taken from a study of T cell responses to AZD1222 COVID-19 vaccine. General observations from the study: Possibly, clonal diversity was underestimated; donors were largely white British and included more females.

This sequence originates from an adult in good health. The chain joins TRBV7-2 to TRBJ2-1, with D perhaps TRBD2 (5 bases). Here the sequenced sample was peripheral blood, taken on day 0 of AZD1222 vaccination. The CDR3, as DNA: TGTGCCAGCAGCGGACCCCCGGGAACCTACAATGAGCAGTTCTTC. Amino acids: CASSGPPGTYNEQFF.